This T cell receptor (beta chain) was found in a study of a mutant IDH1 vaccine in newly diagnosed glioma. Study-level background: Vaccine dosing followed radiotherapy by 4-6 weeks, or accompanied temozolomide cycles. Before enrollment, the patients had been treated with radiotherapy alone, temozolomide alone, or both together. Most of them had received both.

Time point given: week 11, during vaccination. A 20-mer mutant IDH1 peptide at 300 ug was injected subcutaneously with topical imiquimod. The astrocytomas were IDH1-mutant, ATRX-negative, and WHO grade 3 or 4. To note about this clone: Its antigen is unidentified.

Sequencing was performed with immunoSEQ multiplex PCR; in TCRdb, only in-frame clones are kept and a portion is missing. Of approximately 64,000 clones in the sample, approximately 84% were seen once. Trimming left V 4 bases short and J 2 bases short, with 17 bases between. The germline V gene encodes CDR1 SGHNT and CDR2 YENEEA. The CDR3 length is 16 residues. The TCR sequence derives from a woman between 50 and 59 years old with glioma. This rearrangement joins TRBV11-3 to TRBJ1-1, with a possible D match to TRBD1 (5 bases). The source material was PBMCs, sampled from a glioma patient whose treatment included an IDH1 peptide vaccine. The CDR3, as DNA: TGTGCCAGCAGCTCGGGCCCCCAAGGACAAAACACTGAAGCTTTCTTT. This sequence encodes CASSSGPQGQNTEAFF.